The rows below give T cell receptor beta chains drawn from one sample of a study of cytomegalovirus exposure and HLA in healthy donors. Clones were sequenced by immunoSEQ multiplex PCR, and TCRdb holds only the in-frame ones, with some missing. The sample lists about 90,000 clones; about 73% were seen once. The sequenced material came from PBMCs. These receptors all stem from a woman in her thirties or forties in good health and CMV-seropositive. CDR3s include the opening cysteine and the closing phenylalanine or tryptophan. Each record gives: D gene, clone size, V gene, J gene, CDR3 protein, CDR3 DNA. The D gene is left open where the match is weak. Only part of the rows carry a size: once, few, many, or a class if the clone is expanded.

D: .; size: .; V: TRBV18; J: TRBJ1-1; CDR3: CASRLPPAEAFF; DNA: TGTGCCAGCCGCCTCCCCCCGGCTGAAGCTTTCTTT
D: TRBD1; size: few; V: TRBV19; J: TRBJ1-5; CDR3: CASSINRGQPQHF; DNA: TGTGCCAGTAGTATAAACAGGGGTCAGCCCCAGCATTTT
D: .; size: .; V: TRBV7-9; J: TRBJ2-5; CDR3: CASSAPSGGGETQYF; DNA: TGTGCCAGCAGCGCCCCCTCGGGGGGCGGGGAGACCCAGTACTTC
D: .; size: .; V: TRBV30; J: TRBJ1-5; CDR3: CAWSFQAGRAGQPQHF; DNA: TGTGCCTGGAGTTTTCAGGCTGGCAGAGCTGGTCAGCCCCAGCATTTT
D: .; size: .; V: TRBV7-2; J: TRBJ2-5; CDR3: CASSPGQKETQYF; DNA: TGTGCCAGCAGCCCTGGACAGAAAGAGACCCAGTACTTC
D: .; size: few; V: TRBV11-1; J: TRBJ2-1; CDR3: CASSSGTQYNEQFF; DNA: TGTGCCAGCAGCTCAGGGACTCAATACAATGAGCAGTTCTTC
D: TRBD1; size: .; V: TRBV27; J: TRBJ2-6; CDR3: CACTRTGANSGANVLTF; DNA: TGTGCCTGCACCCGGACAGGGGCGAACTCTGGGGCCAACGTCCTGACTTTC
D: .; size: .; V: TRBV7-9; J: TRBJ2-7; CDR3: CASSSTLSEGRSYEQYF; DNA: TGTGCCAGCAGCTCCACCCTATCGGAGGGGCGCTCCTACGAGCAGTACTTC
D: .; size: once; V: TRBV6-5; J: TRBJ2-3; CDR3: CASSFNADTQYF; DNA: TGTGCCAGCAGTTTTAACGCGGATACGCAGTATTTT
D: .; size: .; V: TRBV6-5; J: TRBJ2-5; CDR3: CASSYAGTQYF; DNA: TGTGCCAGCAGTTACGCGGGGACCCAGTACTTC
D: TRBD2; size: .; V: TRBV28; J: TRBJ2-7; CDR3: CASSFGGVPALYEQYF; DNA: TGTGCCAGCAGTTTCGGGGGGGTACCAGCTCTCTACGAGCAGTACTTC
D: .; size: once; V: TRBV21-1; J: TRBJ2-7; CDR3: CASSKWDRGLGEQYF; DNA: TGTGCCAGCAGCAAATGGGACAGGGGTTTGGGCGAGCAGTACTTC
D: .; size: .; V: TRBV5-4; J: TRBJ2-7; CDR3: CASSSTATYEQYF; DNA: TGTGCCAGCAGTTCAACAGCTACCTACGAGCAGTACTTC
D: .; size: .; V: TRBV5-6; J: TRBJ2-7; CDR3: CASSLDHQGEQYF; DNA: TGTGCCAGCAGTCTTGACCATCAGGGCGAGCAGTACTTC
D: .; size: few; V: TRBV5-4; J: TRBJ1-1; CDR3: CASSGNPVNTEAFF; DNA: TGTGCCAGCAGCGGCAACCCAGTGAACACTGAAGCTTTCTTT
D: TRBD2; size: .; V: TRBV9; J: TRBJ2-3; CDR3: CASSVGGSHPTDTQYF; DNA: TGTGCCAGCAGCGTAGGCGGGAGCCATCCTACAGATACGCAGTATTTT
D: .; size: .; V: TRBV5-1; J: TRBJ2-1; CDR3: CASSLDLYSSYNEQFF; DNA: TGCGCCAGCAGCTTGGACCTGTATAGCTCCTACAATGAGCAGTTCTTC
D: TRBD2; size: few; V: TRBV25-1; J: TRBJ2-3; CDR3: CASSEPSGRETDTQYF; DNA: TGTGCCAGCAGTGAACCTAGCGGGAGGGAGACAGATACGCAGTATTTT
D: .; size: few; V: TRBV6-4; J: TRBJ2-3; CDR3: CASSQEAFTDTQYF; DNA: TGTGCCAGCAGTCAGGAAGCCTTCACAGATACGCAGTATTTT
D: .; size: .; V: TRBV2; J: TRBJ2-2; CDR3: CASSEWPSVSSGELFF; DNA: TGTGCCAGCAGTGAATGGCCTAGTGTCTCGTCCGGGGAGCTGTTTTTT
D: .; size: .; V: TRBV29-1; J: TRBJ2-7; CDR3: CSVEDANYEQYF; DNA: TGCAGCGTTGAAGATGCGAATTACGAGCAGTACTTC
D: .; size: once; V: TRBV5-1; J: TRBJ2-5; CDR3: CASSLGQDQETQYF; DNA: TGCGCCAGCAGCTTGGGCCAGGACCAAGAGACCCAGTACTTC
D: .; size: .; V: TRBV5-1; J: TRBJ2-1; CDR3: CASKFGVDNEQFF; DNA: TGCGCCAGCAAATTCGGTGTGGACAATGAGCAGTTCTTC
D: .; size: .; V: TRBV5-1; J: TRBJ2-7; CDR3: CASSFTSSYEQYF; DNA: TGCGCCAGCAGCTTTACTAGCAGTTACGAGCAGTACTTC
D: TRBD1; size: .; V: TRBV6-5; J: TRBJ2-7; CDR3: CASRSGGRYEQYF; DNA: TGTGCCAGCAGATCAGGGGGCAGGTACGAGCAGTACTTC
D: .; size: .; V: TRBV25-1; J: TRBJ1-4; CDR3: CASSEAGAGLEKLFF; DNA: TGTGCCAGCAGTGAGGCGGGGGCAGGTCTTGAAAAACTGTTTTTT
D: TRBD2; size: .; V: TRBV6-5; J: TRBJ2-7; CDR3: CASRATSGRDYEQYF; DNA: TGTGCCAGCAGGGCAACTAGCGGGAGAGACTACGAGCAGTACTTC
D: TRBD1; size: .; V: TRBV23-1; J: TRBJ1-4; CDR3: CASSPPRTGGVDEKLFF; DNA: TGCGCCAGCAGTCCTCCCCGGACAGGGGGCGTTGATGAAAAACTGTTTTTT
D: .; size: .; V: TRBV14; J: TRBJ2-7; CDR3: CASSQDNGGSYEQYF; DNA: TGTGCCAGCAGCCAAGATAATGGGGGGTCCTACGAGCAGTACTTC
D: .; size: .; V: TRBV19; J: TRBJ2-7; CDR3: CASSIFGGPYEQYF; DNA: TGTGCCAGTAGTATCTTCGGGGGTCCCTACGAGCAGTACTTC
D: .; size: .; V: TRBV5-1; J: TRBJ2-7; CDR3: CASSWTGDNSYEQYF; DNA: TGCGCCAGCAGCTGGACCGGGGACAACTCCTACGAGCAGTACTTC
D: .; size: few; V: TRBV7-9; J: TRBJ1-1; CDR3: CASSTSTMNTEAFF; DNA: TGTGCCAGCAGCACCAGTACTATGAACACTGAAGCTTTCTTT
D: TRBD2; size: .; V: TRBV28; J: TRBJ2-1; CDR3: CASMSTSGRENEQFF; DNA: TGTGCCAGCATGTCAACTAGCGGGAGAGAGAATGAGCAGTTCTTC
D: TRBD1; size: .; V: TRBV7-9; J: TRBJ1-5; CDR3: CSSSSTGAGGNQPQHF; DNA: TGTTCCAGCAGTTCGACAGGGGCGGGAGGCAATCAGCCCCAGCATTTT
D: TRBD1; size: .; V: TRBV28; J: TRBJ2-7; CDR3: CASNPPGQGAHEQYF; DNA: TGTGCCAGCAACCCACCGGGACAGGGGGCCCACGAGCAGTACTTC
D: TRBD1; size: .; V: TRBV28; J: TRBJ2-1; CDR3: CASNSGTGFNEQFF; DNA: TGTGCCAGCAATTCAGGGACAGGGTTCAATGAGCAGTTCTTC
D: TRBD1; size: .; V: TRBV7-9; J: TRBJ2-1; CDR3: CASSFTGTGYNEQFF; DNA: TGTGCCAGCAGCTTCACCGGGACAGGGTACAATGAGCAGTTCTTC
D: .; size: .; V: TRBV5-5; J: TRBJ1-3; CDR3: CASSLGENTIYF; DNA: TGTGCCAGCAGCTTGGGAGAAAACACCATATATTTT
D: TRBD1; size: .; V: TRBV14; J: TRBJ2-1; CDR3: CASSPVPGQGFQWVNEQFF; DNA: TGTGCCAGCAGCCCCGTACCGGGACAGGGGTTCCAGTGGGTCAATGAGCAGTTCTTC
D: TRBD2; size: .; V: TRBV14; J: TRBJ2-3; CDR3: CASSETSGRAPRSDTQYF; DNA: TGTGCCAGCAGCGAGACTAGCGGGAGGGCCCCACGATCAGATACGCAGTATTTT
D: .; size: few; V: TRBV7-3; J: TRBJ1-1; CDR3: CASSSNRDRTEAFF; DNA: TGTGCCAGCAGCTCCAACAGGGATAGGACTGAAGCTTTCTTT
D: .; size: .; V: TRBV28; J: TRBJ1-2; CDR3: CASSPYNRKALWGGYTF; DNA: TGTGCCAGCAGTCCTTATAACAGGAAAGCGTTGTGGGGAGGCTACACCTTC
D: .; size: once; V: TRBV5-4; J: TRBJ1-4; CDR3: CASSRGMVNEKLFF; DNA: TGTGCCAGCAGCCGGGGGATGGTTAATGAAAAACTGTTTTTT
D: TRBD2; size: .; V: TRBV5-4; J: TRBJ2-5; CDR3: CASSPSGRVGQETQYF; DNA: TGTGCCAGCAGCCCCTCCGGGAGGGTTGGGCAAGAGACCCAGTACTTC
D: TRBD1; size: .; V: TRBV4-3; J: TRBJ1-4; CDR3: CASSSTGALNEKLFF; DNA: TGCGCCAGCAGCTCAACAGGGGCCCTTAATGAAAAACTGTTTTTT
D: TRBD1; size: once; V: TRBV28; J: TRBJ1-2; CDR3: CASSLEGDRGGYGYTF; DNA: TGTGCCAGCAGTTTAGAGGGGGACAGGGGGGGCTATGGCTACACCTTC
D: .; size: .; V: TRBV27; J: TRBJ2-3; CDR3: CASSFSGSGQDTQYF; DNA: TGTGCCAGCAGTTTCTCGGGGAGCGGGCAAGATACGCAGTATTTT
D: TRBD1; size: .; V: TRBV7-9; J: TRBJ2-7; CDR3: CASSLGTGSSYEQYF; DNA: TGTGCCAGCAGCTTAGGGACAGGGAGCTCCTACGAGCAGTACTTC
D: TRBD2; size: once; V: TRBV9; J: TRBJ2-1; CDR3: CASSTGTSGLYNEQFF; DNA: TGTGCCAGCAGCACCGGGACTAGCGGGCTATACAATGAGCAGTTCTTC
D: TRBD1; size: .; V: TRBV20-1; J: TRBJ2-7; CDR3: CSAGQGLEQYF; DNA: TGCAGTGCTGGACAGGGGCTCGAGCAGTACTTC
D: .; size: .; V: TRBV7-2; J: TRBJ2-2; CDR3: CASSLSSLNTGELFF; DNA: TGTGCCAGCAGCTTAAGCTCACTGAACACCGGGGAGCTGTTTTTT
D: .; size: .; V: TRBV4-2; J: TRBJ1-6; CDR3: CASSQEGGVVSPLHF; DNA: TGTGCCAGCAGCCAAGAGGGAGGGGTTGTGTCACCCCTCCACTTT